This TCR beta chain was found in a study of PD-L1 blockade in urothelial cancer. The table lists this clone with a count of one. The antigen is unknown. The V end was cut by 0 bases, the J end by 2 bases, with 9 bases between. The V gene's germline CDR1 is SGHDT and CDR2 YYEEEE. The CDR3 has 15 amino acids. Study results and limitations: Having blood TCR clonality under the median before treatment predicted better survival.

The data were produced by immunoSEQ multiplex PCR, yet TCRdb's version contains in-frame clones alone and is incomplete. The sample lists roughly 87,000 clones, 87% occurring once. The source material was PBMCs, sampled around atezolizumab (anti-PD-L1) treatment. This chain links TRBV5-6 with TRBJ1-3; D is unresolved. The TCR sequence derives from a woman between 65 and 79 years old with urothelial cancer. The CDR3 region has the DNA TGTGCCAGCAGCTTGGGTCCTTCTGCTGGAAACACCATATATTTT. This translates into CASSLGPSAGNTIYF.